These 13 T cell receptor beta chains originate from one sample sequenced in a study of blood T cell repertoires in COVID-19. The method was immunoSEQ multiplex PCR; TCRdb's version includes in-frame clones alone and lacks a portion of them. The table has approximately 310,000 clones, 80% to 90% seen once. The material sequenced was peripheral blood. These receptors came from a woman in her forties or fifties who had recovered from COVID-19.

The rearrangement joins TRBV5-1 to TRBJ1-1; D may be TRBD1 (5 bases). From germline, CDR1 is SGHRS and CDR2 YFSETQ. The CDR3 loop spans 13 amino acids. Trimming left V 3 bases short and J 1 base short, with 7 bases between. CDR3 residues: CASSYQGNTEAFF. The CDR3 DNA is TGCGCCAGCAGCTATCAGGGGAACACTGAAGCTTTCTTT.

The genes are TRBV7-2 and TRBJ2-5; maybe TRBD1 (5 bases). Trimming shortened V by 1 base and J by 5 bases, and 8 bases separated the two germline ends. Looked up from germline, CDR1 is SGHTA and CDR2 is FQGNSA. The CDR3 is 13 residues long. CDR3 nucleotide sequence: TGTGCCAGCAGCTTAGGGGGCCCTGAGACCCAGTACTTC. It codes for CASSLGGPETQYF.

The gene calls are TRBV6-5 and TRBJ1-2; 7 bases agree with TRBD1. CDR3 length: 14 residues. Germline CDR1 and CDR2: MNHEY and SVGAGI. V shed 8 bases and J 3 bases; nucleotides not matched to a gene: 9. Here the CDR3 reads CASRLTTGDYGYTF. For the CDR3, the DNA is TGTGCCAGCCGGCTTACAACAGGGGACTATGGCTACACCTTC.

This clone was observed a single time. The V gene is TRBV5-6, the J gene TRBJ2-2, with TRBD1 identical over 7 bases. V lost 1 base to trimming and J lost 6 bases; unmatched junction nucleotides: 6. CDR3 length: 15 amino acids. Looked up from germline, CDR1 is SGHDT and CDR2 is YYEEEE. CDR3 nucleotides: TGTGCCAGCAGCTTGTGGGGGCAGGGGGCCGGGGAGCTGTTTTTT. Translated: CASSLWGQGAGELFF.

V and J are TRBV3-1 (or the pseudogene TRBV3-2) and TRBJ1-2, with D perhaps matching TRBD1 (5 bases). The CDR3 totals 16 residues. The germline V and J ends were trimmed by 0 bases and 7 bases, with 18 bases remaining between them. The germline V gene encodes CDR1 LGHDT and CDR2 YNNKEL (reference sequence). CDR3 nucleotides: TGTGCCAGCAGCCAAGATCGGGGGATCCCAGCGGGTGGCTACACCTTC. This gives the protein CASSQDRGIPAGGYTF.

In its sample, this clone was seen a few times. The chain carries TRBV12-3 or TRBV12-4 and TRBJ2-2; no firm D call. This CDR3 comprises 13 residues. Deletions cut 6 bases from V and 1 base from J, with 6 bases between. In DNA, the CDR3 is TGTGCCAGCAGGGCCCGGAACACCGGGGAGCTGTTTTTT. Its protein product is CASRARNTGELFF.

J is TRBJ2-7 and V is TRBV6-1; possible D gene TRBD1, 6 bases. This CDR3 has 16 amino acids. CDR1 is MNHNS and CDR2 is SASEGT in the germline V gene. Trimming pared 4 bases from V and 10 bases from J, leaving 26 bases between. The CDR3 loop is CASSASGDALGGNQYF. In DNA form, the CDR3 reads TGTGCCAGCAGTGCGTCAGGGGACGCACTTGGTGGGAATCAGTACTTC.

The chain is built from TRBV7-3 and TRBJ2-1; 10 bases fit TRBD2. This CDR3 has 16 amino acids. Trimming cost V 4 bases and J 3 bases; bases outside gene matches: 6. From germline, CDR1 is SGHTA and CDR2 FQGTGA. CDR3 residues: CASSSLAGGYYNEQFF. As DNA, the CDR3 is TGTGCCAGCAGCTCATTAGCGGGAGGATACTACAATGAGCAGTTCTTC.

The rearrangement links TRBV5-6 to TRBJ2-2; D possibly corresponds to TRBD1 (5 bases). V was clipped by 0 bases and J by 0 bases, with 9 bases between them. The CDR3 contains 16 residues. Germline V gene sequence: CDR1 SGHDT, CDR2 YYEEEE. CDR3 bases: TGTGCCAGCAGCTTGGTTGGCAGGGCGAACACCGGGGAGCTGTTTTTT. This encodes CASSLVGRANTGELFF.

The chain couples TRBV15 to TRBJ2-5; tentatively, D is TRBD2 (6 bases). From germline, CDR1 is LNHNV and CDR2 YYDKDF (reference sequence). Trimming removed 2 bases from V and 1 base from J, with 11 bases in between. The CDR3 sequence is 15 residues long. The CDR3 coding sequence is TGTGCCACCAGCAGAAGCTCTAGCGCCCAAGAGACCCAGTACTTC. This translates into CATSRSSSAQETQYF.

This clone has only a few counts. This chain joins TRBV19 and TRBJ2-2; TRBD1 matches 9 bases. V shed 3 bases, J shed 4 bases, and the junction held 9 bases outside the gene matches. The CDR3 spans 17 residues. Germline V gives CDR1 LNHDA, CDR2 SQIVND (reference sequence). CDR3 region: CASSIRAGTGSTGELFF. The CDR3 nucleotides are TGTGCCAGTAGTATTAGGGCTGGGACAGGGAGCACCGGGGAGCTGTTTTTT. Variable domain in full (rest from reference TRBV19 and TRBJ2-2): DGGITQSPKYLFRKEGQNVTLSCEQNLNHDAMYWYRQDPGQGLRLIYYSQIVNDFQKGDIAEGYSVSREKKESFPLTVTSAQKNPTAFYLCASSIRAGTGSTGELFFGEGSRLTVL.

This clone was recorded only once. The chain is built from TRBV7-2 and TRBJ2-3; 7 bases map to TRBD2. Germline CDR1 SGHTA, CDR2 FQGNSA. The J segment lost 10 bases and the V segment lost 5 bases, leaving 6 bases of the junction unmatched. The length of the CDR3 is 12 residues. The CDR3 DNA is TGTGCCAGCAGCACCGAGGGAGGGGCGCAGTATTTT. Residues: CASSTEGGAQYF.

The rearrangement joins TRBV28 to TRBJ2-7; 7 bases agree with TRBD1. Losses at the gene ends were 5 bases for V and 5 bases for J; bases not matched to a gene: 15. The germline V gene has CDR1 MDHEN and CDR2 SYDVKM. The CDR3 is 16 amino acids. The CDR3 protein is CASSAYRQGLRDEQYF. DNA for the CDR3: TGTGCCAGCAGTGCATATAGACAGGGATTGCGGGACGAGCAGTACTTC.